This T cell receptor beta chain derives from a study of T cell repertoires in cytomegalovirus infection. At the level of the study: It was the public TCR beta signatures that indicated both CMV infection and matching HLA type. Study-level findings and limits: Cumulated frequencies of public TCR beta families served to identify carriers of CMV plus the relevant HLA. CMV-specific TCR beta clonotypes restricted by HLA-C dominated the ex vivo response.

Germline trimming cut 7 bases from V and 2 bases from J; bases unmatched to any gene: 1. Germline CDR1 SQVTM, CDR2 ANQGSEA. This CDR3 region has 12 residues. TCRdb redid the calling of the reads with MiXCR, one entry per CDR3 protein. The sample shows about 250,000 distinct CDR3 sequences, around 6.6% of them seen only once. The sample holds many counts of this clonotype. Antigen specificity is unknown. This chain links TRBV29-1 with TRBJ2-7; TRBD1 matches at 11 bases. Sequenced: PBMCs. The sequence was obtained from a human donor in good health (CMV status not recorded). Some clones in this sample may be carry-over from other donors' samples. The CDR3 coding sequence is TGCAGCGGGGGACAGGGGGCCTACGAGCAGTACTTC. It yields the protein CSGGQGAYEQYF.